The entry below gives a single T cell receptor beta chain sequence along with its context. The record originates from a study of blood T cell repertoires in COVID-19. As processed by the authors: Amplification of reference gene primers provided the estimated nucleated cell counts. TCRdb's table, derived via immunoSEQ multiplex PCR, lists solely in-frame clones and lacks some. V, J and clone size are taken as reported in that table, and D and trimming were inferred from the DNA itself. The sample gives some 70,000 clones, around nine tenths of which show up once; approximately 7% is in the top ten. CDR3 length: 13 amino acids. Deletions cut 1 base from V and 9 bases from J, with 10 bases between. CDR1 is SNHLY and CDR2 is FYNNEI in the germline V gene.

This chain joins TRBV2 and TRBJ1-3; perhaps TRBD1 as D (6 bases). Sequencing input: peripheral blood. This receptor was taken from a man over 45 with active COVID-19. CDR3 amino acids: CASSEGTAGTIYF. The CDR3 nucleotides are TGTGCCAGCAGTGAAGGGACAGCAGGCACCATATATTTT.